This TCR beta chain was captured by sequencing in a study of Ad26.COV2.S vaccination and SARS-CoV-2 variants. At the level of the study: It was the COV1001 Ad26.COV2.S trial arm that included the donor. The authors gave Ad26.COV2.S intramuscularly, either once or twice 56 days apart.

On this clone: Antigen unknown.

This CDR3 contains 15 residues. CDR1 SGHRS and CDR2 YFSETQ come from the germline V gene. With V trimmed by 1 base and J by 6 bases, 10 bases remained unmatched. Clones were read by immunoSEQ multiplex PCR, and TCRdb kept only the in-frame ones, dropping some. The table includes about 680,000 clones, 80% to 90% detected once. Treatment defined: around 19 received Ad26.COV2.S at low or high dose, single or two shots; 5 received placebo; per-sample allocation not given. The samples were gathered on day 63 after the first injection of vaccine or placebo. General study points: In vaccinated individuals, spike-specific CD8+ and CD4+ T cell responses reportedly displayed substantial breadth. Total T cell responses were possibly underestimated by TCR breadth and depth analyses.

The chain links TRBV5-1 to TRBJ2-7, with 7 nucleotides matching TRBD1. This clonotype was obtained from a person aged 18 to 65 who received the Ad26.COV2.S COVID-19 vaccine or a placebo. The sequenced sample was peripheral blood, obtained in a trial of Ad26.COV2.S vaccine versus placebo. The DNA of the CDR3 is TGCGCCAGCAGCTTGAGCACAGGGGTGTTCAGCGAGCAGTACTTC. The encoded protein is CASSLSTGVFSEQYF.